The sample holds a few counts of the clone carrying this TCR beta chain. The data stem from a study of blood T cell repertoires in COVID-19. Assay used: immunoSEQ multiplex PCR; TCRdb lists only in-frame clones, some missing. Altogether roughly 8,300 clones are present, roughly nine tenths being singletons, with the ten largest covering more than 8%. CDR1 DFQATT and CDR2 SNEGSKA come from the germline V gene (reference sequence). V was cut by 3 bases and J by 4 bases, with 13 bases left in between. CDR3 length: 14 amino acids. This TCR came from a man aged 55 to 70 with acute or convalescent COVID-19. V gene TRBV20-1 combines with J gene TRBJ1-5; D unclear. Sequencing was done on a sample of peripheral blood. CDR3 nucleotides: TGCAGTGCTAGTCGTCAGAACCTTAATCAGCCCCAGCATTTT. This encodes CSASRQNLNQPQHF.